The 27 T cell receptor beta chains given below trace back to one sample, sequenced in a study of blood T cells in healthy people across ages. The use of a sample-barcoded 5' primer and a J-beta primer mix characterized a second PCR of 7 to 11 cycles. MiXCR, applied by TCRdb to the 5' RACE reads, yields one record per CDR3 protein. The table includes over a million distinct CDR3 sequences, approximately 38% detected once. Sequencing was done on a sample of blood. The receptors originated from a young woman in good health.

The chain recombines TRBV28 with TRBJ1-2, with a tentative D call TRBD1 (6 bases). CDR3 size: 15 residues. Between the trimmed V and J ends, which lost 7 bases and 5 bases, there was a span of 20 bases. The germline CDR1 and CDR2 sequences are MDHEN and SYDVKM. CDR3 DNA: TGTGCCAGCACCCCCTCGGGGGGACAACGATATGGCTACACCTTC. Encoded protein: CASTPSGGQRYGYTF.

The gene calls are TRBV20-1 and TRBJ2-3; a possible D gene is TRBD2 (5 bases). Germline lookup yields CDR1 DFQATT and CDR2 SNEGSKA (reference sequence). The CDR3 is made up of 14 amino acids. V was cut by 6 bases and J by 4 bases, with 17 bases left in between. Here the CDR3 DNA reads TGCAGTGCCAAACGACCGGGTAGCGCAGATACGCAGTATTTT. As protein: CSAKRPGSADTQYF.

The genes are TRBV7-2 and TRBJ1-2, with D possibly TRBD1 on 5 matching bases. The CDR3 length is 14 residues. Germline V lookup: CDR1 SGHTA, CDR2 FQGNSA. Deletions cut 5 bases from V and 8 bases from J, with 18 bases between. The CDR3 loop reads CASSPRLGTEGYTF. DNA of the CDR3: TGTGCCAGCAGCCCCCGACTCGGGACCGAGGGCTACACCTTC.

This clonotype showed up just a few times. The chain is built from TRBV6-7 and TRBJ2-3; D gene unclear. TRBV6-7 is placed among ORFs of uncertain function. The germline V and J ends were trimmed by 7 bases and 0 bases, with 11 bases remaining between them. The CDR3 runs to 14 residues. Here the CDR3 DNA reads TGTGCCAGCATCTCCGGAGAGAGCACAGATACGCAGTATTTT. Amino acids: CASISGESTDTQYF.

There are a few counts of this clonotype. This chain's CDR3 is CASSQEWGTSGRTVDTQYF. CDR3 bases: TGTGCCAGCAGCCAAGAATGGGGGACTAGCGGTAGAACTGTAGATACGCAGTATTTT. The genes are TRBV3-1 and TRBJ2-3; 11 nucleotides align to TRBD2. The CDR3 loop spans 19 amino acids. Looked up from germline, CDR1 is LGHDT and CDR2 is YNNKEL (reference sequence). Losses at the gene ends were 0 bases for V and 5 bases for J; bases not matched to a gene: 13.

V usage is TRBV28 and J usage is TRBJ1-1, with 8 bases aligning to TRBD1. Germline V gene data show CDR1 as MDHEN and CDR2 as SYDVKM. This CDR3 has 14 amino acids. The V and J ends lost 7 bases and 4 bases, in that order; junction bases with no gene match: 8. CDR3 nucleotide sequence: TGTGCCAGCAACATCAGGACAGGGTCCACTGAAGCTTTCTTT. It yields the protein CASNIRTGSTEAFF.

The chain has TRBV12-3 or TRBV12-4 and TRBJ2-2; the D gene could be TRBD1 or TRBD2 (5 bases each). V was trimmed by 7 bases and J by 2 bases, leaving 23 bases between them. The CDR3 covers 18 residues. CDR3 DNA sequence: TGTGCCAGCACAAATCCCAGAGGGGAAGCACTAAACACCGGGGAGCTGTTTTTT. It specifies CASTNPRGEALNTGELFF.

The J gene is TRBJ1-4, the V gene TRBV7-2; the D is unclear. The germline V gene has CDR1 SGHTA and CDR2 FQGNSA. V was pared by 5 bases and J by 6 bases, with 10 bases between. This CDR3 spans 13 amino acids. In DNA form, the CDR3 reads TGTGCCAGCAGCCTTAACAGTCATGAAAAACTGTTTTTT. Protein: CASSLNSHEKLFF.

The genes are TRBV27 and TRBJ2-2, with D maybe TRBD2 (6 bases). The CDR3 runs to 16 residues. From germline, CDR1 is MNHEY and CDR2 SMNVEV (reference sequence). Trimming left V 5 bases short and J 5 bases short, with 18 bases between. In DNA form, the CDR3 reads TGTGCCAGCAGTCCAGGAGTCGGGAGCCCGACCGGGGAGCTGTTTTTT. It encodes CASSPGVGSPTGELFF.

The CDR3 DNA reads TGTGCCAGCAGCTTAGAGGCCCAGAACTATGGCTACACCTTC. Its protein is CASSLEAQNYGYTF. V gene TRBV7-9 combines with J gene TRBJ1-2; no firm D call. This CDR3 comprises 14 residues. Trimming took off 1 base at V and 2 bases at J, with 8 bases between the two ends. In germline, CDR1 is SEHNR, CDR2 FQNEAQ (reference sequence).

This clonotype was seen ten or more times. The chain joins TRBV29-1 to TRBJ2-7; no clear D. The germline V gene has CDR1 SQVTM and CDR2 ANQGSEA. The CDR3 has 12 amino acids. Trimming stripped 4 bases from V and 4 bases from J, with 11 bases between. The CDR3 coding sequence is TGCAGCGTTGGGGATGACTTGTACGAGCAGTACTTC. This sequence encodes CSVGDDLYEQYF.

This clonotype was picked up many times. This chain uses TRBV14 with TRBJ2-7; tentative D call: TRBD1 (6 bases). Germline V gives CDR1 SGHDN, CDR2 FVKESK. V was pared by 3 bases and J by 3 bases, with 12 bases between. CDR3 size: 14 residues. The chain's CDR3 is CASSQVGTNYEQYF. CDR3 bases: TGTGCCAGCAGCCAGGTTGGGACAAACTACGAGCAGTACTTC.

CDR3 in DNA: TGCAGTGCTAGACTAACAGGTGCAGATAATTCACCCCTCCACTTT. Translation: CSARLTGADNSPLHF. The chain couples TRBV20-1 to TRBJ1-6, with D possibly TRBD1 on 5 matching bases. The V end was cut by 2 bases, the J end by 5 bases, with 13 bases between. Germline CDR1 DFQATT, CDR2 SNEGSKA (reference sequence). The CDR3 covers 15 residues.

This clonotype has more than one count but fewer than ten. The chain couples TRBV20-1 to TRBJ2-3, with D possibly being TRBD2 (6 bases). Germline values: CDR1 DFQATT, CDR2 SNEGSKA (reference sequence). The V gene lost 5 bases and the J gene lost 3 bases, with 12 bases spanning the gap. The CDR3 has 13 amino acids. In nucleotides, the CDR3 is TGCAGTGCTGCTGGGACTGGGACAGATACGCAGTATTTT. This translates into CSAAGTGTDTQYF.

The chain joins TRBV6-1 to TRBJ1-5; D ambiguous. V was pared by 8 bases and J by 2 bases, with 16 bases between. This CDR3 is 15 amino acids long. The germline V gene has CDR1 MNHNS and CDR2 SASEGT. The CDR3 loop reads CASLKGEVGNQPQHF. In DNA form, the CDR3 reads TGTGCCAGCCTGAAGGGAGAGGTGGGCAATCAGCCCCAGCATTTT.

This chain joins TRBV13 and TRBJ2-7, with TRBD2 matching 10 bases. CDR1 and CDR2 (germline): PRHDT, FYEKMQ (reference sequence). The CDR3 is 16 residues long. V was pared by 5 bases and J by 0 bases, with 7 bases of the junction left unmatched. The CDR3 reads CASSPRTSGYSYEQYF. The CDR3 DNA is TGTGCCAGCAGCCCCCGGACTAGCGGATACTCCTACGAGCAGTACTTC.

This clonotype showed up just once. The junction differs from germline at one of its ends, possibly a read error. CDR3: CVSSGNPTDTQYF. The CDR3 nucleotides read TGTGTCAGCAGCGGTAACCCCACAGATACGCAGTATTTT. The chain has TRBV9 and TRBJ2-3, with a tentative D call TRBD2 (5 bases). In germline, CDR1 is SGDLS, CDR2 YYNGEE. This CDR3 spans 13 amino acids. Full variable domain (outside the CDR3, taken from reference TRBV9 and TRBJ2-3): DSGVTQTPKHLITATGQRVTLRCSPRSGDLSVYWYQQSLDQGLQFLIQYYNGEERAKGNILERFSAQQFPDLHSELNLSSLELGDSALYFCVSSGNPTDTQYFGPGTRLTVL.

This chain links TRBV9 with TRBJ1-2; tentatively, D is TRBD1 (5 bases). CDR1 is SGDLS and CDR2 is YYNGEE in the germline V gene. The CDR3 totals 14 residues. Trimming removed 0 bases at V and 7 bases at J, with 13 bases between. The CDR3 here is CASSVGTKSGGYTF. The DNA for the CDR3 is TGTGCCAGCAGCGTAGGGACAAAATCGGGTGGCTACACCTTC.

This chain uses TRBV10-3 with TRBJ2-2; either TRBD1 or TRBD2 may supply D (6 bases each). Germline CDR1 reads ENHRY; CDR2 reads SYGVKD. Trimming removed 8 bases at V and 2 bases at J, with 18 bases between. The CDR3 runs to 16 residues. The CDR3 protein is CAIGFSEGGNTGELFF. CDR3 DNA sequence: TGTGCCATCGGGTTCTCGGAGGGGGGAAACACCGGGGAGCTGTTTTTT.

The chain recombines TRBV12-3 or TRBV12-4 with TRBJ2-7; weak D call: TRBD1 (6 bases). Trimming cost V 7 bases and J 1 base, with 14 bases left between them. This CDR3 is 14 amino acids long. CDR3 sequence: CASTVGARSYEQYF. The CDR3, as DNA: TGTGCCAGCACCGTGGGGGCTCGATCCTACGAGCAGTACTTC.

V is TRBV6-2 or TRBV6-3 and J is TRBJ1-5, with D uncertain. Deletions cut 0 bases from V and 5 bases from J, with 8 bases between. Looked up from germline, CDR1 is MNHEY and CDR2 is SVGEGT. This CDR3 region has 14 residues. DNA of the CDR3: TGTGCCAGCAGTTACTCGAACGTTTATCAGCCCCAGCATTTT. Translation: CASSYSNVYQPQHF.

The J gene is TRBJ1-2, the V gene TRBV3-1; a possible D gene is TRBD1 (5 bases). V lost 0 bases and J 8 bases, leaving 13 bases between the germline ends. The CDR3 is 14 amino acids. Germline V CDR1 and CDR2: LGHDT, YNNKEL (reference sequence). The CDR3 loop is CASSQDTGREGYTF. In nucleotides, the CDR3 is TGTGCCAGCAGCCAAGATACAGGAAGGGAAGGCTACACCTTC.

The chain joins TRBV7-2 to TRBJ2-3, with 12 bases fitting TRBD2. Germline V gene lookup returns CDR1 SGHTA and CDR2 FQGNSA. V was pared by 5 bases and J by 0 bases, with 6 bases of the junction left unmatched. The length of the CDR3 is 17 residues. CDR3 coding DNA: TGTGCCAGCAGCCCCCTAGCGGGAGGGGTTAGCACAGATACGCAGTATTTT. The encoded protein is CASSPLAGGVSTDTQYF.

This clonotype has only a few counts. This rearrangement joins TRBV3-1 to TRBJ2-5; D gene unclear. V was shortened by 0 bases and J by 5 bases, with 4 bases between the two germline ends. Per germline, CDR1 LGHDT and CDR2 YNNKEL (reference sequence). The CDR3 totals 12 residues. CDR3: CASSQETETQYF. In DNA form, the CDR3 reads TGTGCCAGCAGCCAAGAGACGGAGACCCAGTACTTC.

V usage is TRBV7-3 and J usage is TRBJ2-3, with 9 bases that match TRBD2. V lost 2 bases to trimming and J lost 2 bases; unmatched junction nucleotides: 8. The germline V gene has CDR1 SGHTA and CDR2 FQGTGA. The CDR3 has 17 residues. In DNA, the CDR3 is TGTGCCAGCAGCTTAGGGCGGGGGGGCCCAATCACAGATACGCAGTATTTT. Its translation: CASSLGRGGPITDTQYF.

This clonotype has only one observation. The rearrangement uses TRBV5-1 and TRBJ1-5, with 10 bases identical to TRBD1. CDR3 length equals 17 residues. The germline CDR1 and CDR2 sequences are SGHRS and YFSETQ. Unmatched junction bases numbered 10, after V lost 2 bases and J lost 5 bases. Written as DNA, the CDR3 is TGCGCCAGCAGCTTAGGGACAGGGGTCAATGGGGATCAGCCCCAGCATTTT. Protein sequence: CASSLGTGVNGDQPQHF.

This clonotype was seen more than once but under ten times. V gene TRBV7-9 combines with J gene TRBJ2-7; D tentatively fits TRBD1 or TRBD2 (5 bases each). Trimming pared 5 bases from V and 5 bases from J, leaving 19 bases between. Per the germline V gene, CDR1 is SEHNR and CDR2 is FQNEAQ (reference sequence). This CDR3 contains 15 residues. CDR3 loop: CASSDGTSGPDEQYF. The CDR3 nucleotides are TGTGCCAGCAGCGACGGGACCTCGGGGCCCGACGAGCAGTACTTC. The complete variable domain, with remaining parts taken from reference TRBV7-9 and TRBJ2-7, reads DTGVSQNPRHKITKRGQNVTFRCDPISEHNRLYWYRQTLGQGPEFLTYFQNEAQLEKSRLLSDRFSAERPKGSFSTLEIQRTEQGDSAMYLCASSDGTSGPDEQYFGPGTRLTVT.